Listed below are T cell receptor beta chains from one sample, sequenced in a study of beta chain features in type 1 diabetes. Profiling relied on immunoSEQ multiplex PCR, and the TCRdb table lists in-frame clones only, not all of them. The top ten clones hold about 0.018% of a sample with some 400,000 clones, about 15% of them seen once. Specimen: naive CD4+ T cells from blood. The receptors were gathered from a woman in her late teens or twenties in good health. Both conserved end residues are part of each CDR3. D genes are given only for firm matches. Some rows have no size entry. The others give once, few or many, or a class for an expanded clone.

J | size | V | D | DNA | CDR3
TRBJ2-7 | once | TRBV2 | NA | TGTGCCAGCACGTTCGTAGCGGTCTCCTACGAGCAGTACTTC | CASTFVAVSYEQYF
TRBJ1-2 | NA | TRBV6-4 | NA | TGTGCCAGCAGTGGAGGGGGAGGGACCCATGGCTACACCTTC | CASSGGGGTHGYTF
TRBJ1-2 | NA | TRBV15 | NA | TGTGCCACCAGCAGGCCGGGAGGGTATTATGGCTACACCTTC | CATSRPGGYYGYTF
TRBJ1-2 | NA | TRBV19 | TRBD1 | TGTGCCAGTAGCTTTTTCGGACAGGGGAACTATGGCTACACCTTC | CASSFFGQGNYGYTF
TRBJ1-3 | few | TRBV18 | NA | TGTGCCAGCTCACCAAGGGAGCAGGTCACTGGAAACACCATATATTTT | CASSPREQVTGNTIYF
TRBJ2-1 | few | TRBV7-9 | TRBD2 | TGTGCCAGCAGCTTTAGCGGGGGTGAGCAGTTCTTC | CASSFSGGEQFF
TRBJ2-3 | NA | TRBV5-5 | TRBD2 | TGTGCCAGCAGCTTTGGAAGCGGGAGTATCCGCACAGATACGCAGTATTTT | CASSFGSGSIRTDTQYF
TRBJ2-2 | few | TRBV25-1 | NA | TGTGCCAGCAGTGAATCCCCCCCTGTCGGGGAGCTGTTTTTT | CASSESPPVGELFF
TRBJ1-4 | few | TRBV5-4 | NA | TGTGCCAGCAGCCGCCCCGGGTCCTCAAATGAAAAACTGTTTTTT | CASSRPGSSNEKLFF
TRBJ2-7 | NA | TRBV11-1 | NA | TGTGCCAGCAGCTTAGGGGTGGAGCTATCCTACGAGCAGTACTTC | CASSLGVELSYEQYF
TRBJ1-5 | few | TRBV4-2 | TRBD1 | TGTGCCAGCAGCCAAGAGGGACAGGGCCATCAGCCCCAGCACTTT | CASSQEGQGHQPQHF
TRBJ2-5 | few | TRBV28 | TRBD1 | TGTGCCAGCAGGTGGACAGGCGGAAGTGACTTC | CASRWTGGSDF
TRBJ2-7 | NA | TRBV7-9 | TRBD1 | TGTGCCAGCAGCTTAGGCCAGGGGGCGCGTGGGCAGTACTTC | CASSLGQGARGQYF
TRBJ2-3 | NA | TRBV7-9 | TRBD1 | TGTGCCAGCAGCTTAACAGGGGCCGGCACAGATACGCAGTATTTT | CASSLTGAGTDTQYF
TRBJ2-7 | NA | TRBV19 | TRBD2 | TGTGCCAGTAGTAGTAGACTAGCGGGGGACTACGAGCAGTACTTC | CASSSRLAGDYEQYF
TRBJ2-7 | NA | TRBV30 | TRBD2 | TGTGCCTGGAGTGTACGCTCTTCCAGCGGGAGCAGCGAGCAGTACTTC | CAWSVRSSSGSSEQYF
TRBJ1-3 | NA | TRBV4-3 | NA | TGCGCCAGCAGCCCAGCCAGGTACTCTGGAAACACCATATATTTT | CASSPARYSGNTIYF
TRBJ2-7 | few | TRBV7-2 | NA | TGTGCCAGCAGCCCGCCGGGACAAGACTACGAGCAGTACTTC | CASSPPGQDYEQYF
TRBJ2-7 | few | TRBV18 | TRBD2 | TGTGCCAGCTCACCACAGGGACTAGCGGGTTCCTACGAGCAGTACTTC | CASSPQGLAGSYEQYF
TRBJ2-7 | NA | TRBV30 | NA | TGTGCCTGGAGTGTGACTAGTCTCGAGCAGTACTTC | CAWSVTSLEQYF
TRBJ2-1 | NA | TRBV28 | NA | TGTGCCACCAGAGAGGGGGGGCAGCGAAGCAATGAGCAGTTCTTC | CATREGGQRSNEQFF
TRBJ1-1 | few | TRBV18 | NA | TGTGCCAGCTCACCGCGTCCGGGACAAATGGGGACTGAAGCTTTCTTT | CASSPRPGQMGTEAFF
TRBJ2-7 | few | TRBV6-5 | NA | TGTGCCAGCAGTCAGGACAGATCCTACGAGCAGTACTTC | CASSQDRSYEQYF
TRBJ1-1 | NA | TRBV29-1 | TRBD1 | TGCAGCGTGGAAAAAATCCGGGACAGGGGATCTGAAGCTTTCTTT | CSVEKIRDRGSEAFF
TRBJ2-3 | NA | TRBV27 | NA | TGTGCCAGCAGCATAGCGCTAAGCACAGATACGCAGTATTTT | CASSIALSTDTQYF
TRBJ2-1 | NA | TRBV5-1 | TRBD2 | TGCGCCAGCACCTCGAGCGGGAGGGCCTTAAATGAGCAGTTCTTC | CASTSSGRALNEQFF
TRBJ1-1 | few | TRBV29-1 | NA | TGCAGCGTTCGTTATAAAAGGGACATGAACACTGAAGCTTTCTTT | CSVRYKRDMNTEAFF
TRBJ2-1 | few | TRBV4-1 | NA | TGCGCCAGCAGCCCGCCGGTTAGCGGAGCCTACAATGAGCAGTTCTTC | CASSPPVSGAYNEQFF
TRBJ2-7 | NA | TRBV10-3 | NA | TGTGCCATCAGTGAGTCGTTCGACGAGCAGTACTTC | CAISESFDEQYF
TRBJ2-7 | NA | TRBV15 | NA | TGTGCCACCAGCAGAGCGCCTAGTTCGGCCTACGAGCAGTACTTC | CATSRAPSSAYEQYF
TRBJ2-7 | NA | TRBV28 | NA | TGTGCCAGCAGTTTAGCGGGACCATACGAGCAGTACTTC | CASSLAGPYEQYF
TRBJ2-5 | NA | TRBV30 | NA | TGTGCCTGGAGTGGTACTAGATTGGGAGGAGAGACCCAGTACTTC | CAWSGTRLGGETQYF
TRBJ2-7 | NA | TRBV5-5 | TRBD1 | TGTGCCAGCAGCTCGGGATCCGGGGACAGCCTCTACGAGCAGTACTTC | CASSSGSGDSLYEQYF
TRBJ2-1 | NA | TRBV28 | TRBD2 | TGTGCCAGCACCAGATGGGCGGGAGAGGATAATGAGCAGTTCTTC | CASTRWAGEDNEQFF
TRBJ2-7 | NA | TRBV15 | NA | TGTGCCACCAGCAGAGATTTCCGCGACGAGCAGTACTTC | CATSRDFRDEQYF
TRBJ2-1 | few | TRBV5-1 | NA | TGCGCCAGCAGCATGACTAGTGGTTCCTACAATGAGCAGTTCTTC | CASSMTSGSYNEQFF
TRBJ1-2 | few | TRBV7-3 | NA | TGTGCCAGCAGCTCCCTCGGGGGGCGAGTCTATGGCTACACCTTC | CASSSLGGRVYGYTF
TRBJ2-7 | few | TRBV28 | TRBD2 | TGTGCCAGCAGCCCGACTAGCGAAGTTGGGTACGAGCAGTACTTC | CASSPTSEVGYEQYF
TRBJ1-2 | NA | TRBV25-1 | NA | TGTGCCAGCAGTGGATTAGGGGGTAACTATGGCTACACCTTC | CASSGLGGNYGYTF
TRBJ2-7 | few | TRBV11-3 | NA | TGTGCCAGCAGCCCCGCCGGGGACGAGCAGTACTTC | CASSPAGDEQYF
TRBJ2-7 | few | TRBV28 | NA | TGTGCCAGCAGTACCCCAGGGTACGAGCAGTACTTC | CASSTPGYEQYF
TRBJ1-1 | few | TRBV2 | NA | TGTGCCAGCAGTGATCCCCCCCACGGGGGAGGTGGTACTGAAGCTTTCTTT | CASSDPPHGGGGTEAFF
TRBJ1-2 | few | TRBV7-2 | NA | TGTGCCAGCAGCTTAGGCGGGGAAGGCTACACCTTC | CASSLGGEGYTF
TRBJ2-5 | NA | TRBV7-2 | NA | TGTGCCAGCAGCACCGATCCGAGAACCGAGACCCAGTACTTC | CASSTDPRTETQYF
TRBJ2-1 | NA | TRBV29-1 | TRBD2 | TGCAGCGTTGCCGGACTGGGCGGGAGGGCCGGGGGTGAGCAGTTCTTC | CSVAGLGGRAGGEQFF
TRBJ1-1 | few | TRBV25-1 | TRBD1 | TGTGCCAGCAGCCCGGGACAGGGGTTTACTGAAGCTTTCTTT | CASSPGQGFTEAFF
TRBJ2-3 | NA | TRBV28 | TRBD2 | TGTGCCAGCAGTTTACTCTCGTCTAGCGGTAGCACAGATACGCAGTATTTT | CASSLLSSSGSTDTQYF
TRBJ2-6 | NA | TRBV9 | NA | TGTGCCAGCAGCGTAGTCGTCACTACCCCCTCTGGGGCCAACGTCCTGACTTTC | CASSVVVTTPSGANVLTF
TRBJ2-3 | few | TRBV27 | NA | TGTGCCAGCACCCAGTGGGCAAGCACAGATACGCAGTATTTT | CASTQWASTDTQYF
TRBJ2-7 | NA | TRBV25-1 | TRBD1 | TGTGCCAGCGCCCCGTGGGACAGAGCCTACGAGCAGTACTTC | CASAPWDRAYEQYF